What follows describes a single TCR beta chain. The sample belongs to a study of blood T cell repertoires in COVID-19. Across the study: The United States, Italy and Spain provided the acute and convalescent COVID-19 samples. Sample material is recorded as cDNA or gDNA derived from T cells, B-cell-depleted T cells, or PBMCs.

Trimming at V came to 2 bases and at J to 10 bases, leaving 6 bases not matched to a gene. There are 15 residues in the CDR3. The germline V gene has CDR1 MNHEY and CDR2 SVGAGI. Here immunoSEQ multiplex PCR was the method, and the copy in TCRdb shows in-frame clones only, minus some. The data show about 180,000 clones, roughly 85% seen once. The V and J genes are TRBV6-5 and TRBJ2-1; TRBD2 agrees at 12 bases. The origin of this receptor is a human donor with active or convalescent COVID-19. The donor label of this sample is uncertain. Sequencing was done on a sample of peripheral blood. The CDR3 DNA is TGTGCCAGCAGTTACGGCGGACTAGCGGGGAGGGAGCAGTTCTTC. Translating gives CASSYGGLAGREQFF.